In its sample, the clone carrying this T cell receptor beta chain was seen many times. Its target is unknown. Genomic DNA served as the source from which two-round multiplex PCR generated TCR beta CDR3 amplicons. Individual primers that were specific to each TRBV and TRBJ gene served in first-round PCR. TCRdb reprocessed the multiplex PCR reads via MiXCR and lists one record per CDR3 protein. The profile shows some 56,000 distinct CDR3 sequences, around 27% of them singletons. The data were taken from a study of prognosis after radiotherapy for stage I lung cancer. At the level of the study: The enrollment of patients with stage I non-small cell lung cancer occurred between April 2018 and 2019. SBRT was given in 3 to 5 fractions at a biologically effective dose of at least 100 Gy as radiotherapy. Study-wide findings and caveats: Lower post-radiation Shannon entropy was seen in patients who went on to develop distant metastases.

Blood was drawn (around 5.8 milliliters of peripheral blood) at each of two time points. The CDR3 is 12 amino acids. Germline V gene lookup returns CDR1 SEHNR and CDR2 FQNEAQ (reference sequence). V was trimmed by 2 bases and J by 10 bases, leaving 6 bases between them. Sequences were derived from PBMCs, sampled before or after stereotactic body radiation therapy (not recorded which). This TCR derives from a donor of 50 years or more with non-small cell lung cancer. The rearrangement links TRBV7-9 to TRBJ1-6; no definite D call. This CDR3 reads CASSLNRSPLHF. In DNA form, the CDR3 reads TGTGCCAGCAGCTTAAATCGATCACCCCTCCACTTT.